Each of the 22 T cell receptor beta chains below was sequenced from the same sample in a study of early T cells in non-severe SARS-CoV-2 infection. TCRdb re-analysed the 5' RACE reads in MiXCR, keeping a single row per CDR3 protein. Here the sample spans 30,000 to 35,000 distinct CDR3 sequences, around 5.8% being singletons. The sequencing input was whole blood. The receptors shown here come from an adult who was a healthcare worker with PCR-confirmed SARS-CoV-2 infection or an uninfected control (not recorded which).

The sample holds many counts of this clonotype. The chain carries TRBV5-1 and TRBJ2-1, with D perhaps TRBD2 (6 bases). From germline, CDR1 is SGHRS and CDR2 YFSETQ. V was clipped by 0 bases and J by 0 bases, with 10 bases between them. The CDR3 loop spans 16 amino acids. The CDR3 here is CASSLGGGASYNEQFF. DNA for the CDR3: TGCGCCAGCAGCTTGGGTGGCGGGGCCTCCTACAATGAGCAGTTCTTC.

This clonotype was detected a few times. V usage is TRBV29-1 and J usage is TRBJ2-7, with D possibly matching TRBD2 (6 bases). This CDR3 is built from 13 residues. Germline CDR1 and CDR2: SQVTM and ANQGSEA. Trimming stripped 6 bases from V and 8 bases from J, with 20 bases between. The CDR3 DNA reads as TGCAGCGTGGCGGAAGACGGACTACGCCAGCAGTACTTC. This gives the protein CSVAEDGLRQQYF.

This clonotype was seen at least ten times. This chain uses TRBV6-6 with TRBJ2-7, with D perhaps TRBD2 (5 bases). This CDR3 contains 11 residues. V lost 7 bases and J 9 bases, leaving 13 bases between the germline ends. Germline V lookup: CDR1 MNHNY, CDR2 SVGAGI (reference sequence). This CDR3 reads CASTGPSGQYV. The CDR3 DNA reads as TGTGCCAGCACCGGACCCAGCGGGCAGTACGTC.

V and J are TRBV21-1 and TRBJ2-7; the tabulated D call, TRBD2, remains unverified against the DNA. TRBV21-1 is a pseudogene. CDR3 length equals 16 residues. CDR3 sequence: CASSKGQRGGDYEQYV. The CDR3 nucleotides are TGTGCCAGCAGCAAAGGACAGAGGGGAGGAGACTACGAGCAGTACGTC.

This clonotype has only a few counts. V gene TRBV27 combines with J gene TRBJ2-6; D gene ambiguous. The CDR3 totals 18 residues. V was clipped by 3 bases and J by 0 bases, with 15 bases between them. Germline loops: CDR1 MNHEY, CDR2 SMNVEV (reference sequence). CDR3 loop: CASSFRAPVSSGANVLTF. CDR3 DNA: TGTGCCAGCAGTTTCCGCGCCCCGGTCTCCTCTGGGGCCAACGTCCTGACTTTC. Variable domain in full (rest from reference TRBV27 and TRBJ2-6): EAQVTQNPRYLITVTGKKLTVTCSQNMNHEYMSWYRQDPGLGLRQIYYSMNVEVTDKGDVPEGYKVSRKEKRNFPLILESPSPNQTSLYFCASSFRAPVSSGANVLTFGAGSRLTVL.

This clonotype was picked up many times. The chain recombines TRBV28 with TRBJ1-1, with D possibly being TRBD1 (6 bases). Trimming cost V 8 bases and J 10 bases, with 23 bases left between them. Germline V gives CDR1 MDHEN, CDR2 SYDVKM. The CDR3 contains 14 residues. CDR3 in amino acids: CASRIRGEETLAFF. The DNA for the CDR3 is TGTGCCAGCCGTATTAGGGGGGAGGAGACACTAGCTTTCTTT.

In this sample, this clonotype turned up many times. This chain uses TRBV2 with TRBJ2-1, with 8 bases identical to TRBD2. The CDR3 is 18 amino acids. Germline CDR1 SNHLY, CDR2 FYNNEI. V trimming: 5 bases; J trimming: 7 bases; junction bases outside the gene matches: 19. The CDR3 sequence is CASSQPGLAEIRGNEQFF. The CDR3 DNA reads TGTGCCAGCAGTCAACCTGGACTAGCAGAAATCCGAGGTAATGAGCAGTTCTTC.

The table lists this clonotype with many counts. This chain uses TRBV12-3 or TRBV12-4 with TRBJ2-1, with TRBD2 identical over 11 bases. The CDR3 sequence is 15 residues long. V was clipped by 5 bases and J by 4 bases; unmatched bases: 4. The DNA of the CDR3 is TGTGCCAGCAGTGAACTAGCGGGAGAGTACAATGAGCAGTTCTTC. Its protein is CASSELAGEYNEQFF.

In this sample, this clonotype turned up many times. The rearrangement links TRBV5-4 to TRBJ2-3; D is unclear. The CDR3 runs 14 residues. Germline lookup yields CDR1 SGHNT and CDR2 YYREEE (reference sequence). V dropped 1 base and J dropped 5 bases, with 11 bases sitting between them. The CDR3 DNA reads TGTGCCAGCAGCTTGCGGACCAATGAAGATACGCAGTATTTT. It is translated as CASSLRTNEDTQYF.

This clonotype was seen only once. A much larger clone lies a single base off, so this may be a read error. Since the CDR3 does not end with the conserved phenylalanine or tryptophan, this likely comes from a read error. This chain connects TRBV29-1 to TRBJ2-5; TRBD1 might be the D (5 bases). CDR3 length equals 13 residues. Trimming removed 3 bases at V and 3 bases at J, with 11 bases between. CDR1 is SQVTM and CDR2 is ANQGSEA in the germline V gene. The CDR3 DNA follows: TGCAGCGTTGATTGGCAGGGAAAAGAGACCCAGTACTCC. It codes for CSVDWQGKETQYS.

This clonotype was seen ten or more times. The chain uses TRBV29-1 and TRBJ2-7; 9 nucleotides line up with TRBD1. From germline, CDR1 is SQVTM and CDR2 ANQGSEA. The CDR3 sequence is 15 residues long. The V gene end was trimmed by 1 base and the J gene end by 1 base; junction bases not matched to a gene: 5. CDR3 sequence: CSVEARTGVSYEQYF. The CDR3 bases are TGCAGCGTTGAAGCCCGGACAGGGGTATCCTACGAGCAGTACTTC.

V gene TRBV19 combines with J gene TRBJ1-1, with D possibly matching TRBD1 (5 bases). CDR1 is LNHDA, CDR2 SQIVND, per germline (reference sequence). The CDR3 is 12 residues long. V dropped 6 bases and J dropped 7 bases, with 12 bases sitting between them. CDR3 nucleotides: TGTGCCAGTAGACGGGACGCTGGTGAAGCTTTCTTT. It codes for CASRRDAGEAFF.

This clonotype was seen at least ten times. The rearrangement uses TRBV9 and TRBJ2-2; D is unresolved. This CDR3 spans 16 amino acids. The germline CDR1 and CDR2 sequences are SGDLS and YYNGEE. Trimming cost V 0 bases and J 2 bases, with 11 bases left between them. The CDR3 is CASSVGTRPNTGELFF. As DNA, the CDR3 is TGTGCCAGCAGCGTAGGGACGAGACCCAACACCGGGGAGCTGTTTTTT.

Ten or more counts support this clonotype. The CDR3 spells CASSLGLAAILYNEQFF. The CDR3 nucleotides are TGTGCCAGCAGCTTGGGACTAGCGGCAATTCTATACAATGAGCAGTTCTTC. V is TRBV5-6 and J is TRBJ2-1; 9 bases align to TRBD2. The CDR3 runs 17 residues. After removal of 0 bases from V and 4 bases from J, the junction contained 8 bases not matched to a gene. CDR1 and CDR2 (germline): SGHDT, YYEEEE.

The table lists this clonotype with many counts. V is TRBV6-4 and J is TRBJ2-3, with D possibly being TRBD2 (5 bases). CDR3 length equals 16 residues. Trimming removed 6 bases from V and 1 base from J, with 17 bases in between. Germline V gives CDR1 MRHNA, CDR2 SNTAGT. The CDR3 is CASSRPWESCTDTQYF. CDR3 coding DNA: TGTGCCAGCAGCCGACCGTGGGAGAGTTGCACAGATACGCAGTATTTT.

The chain has TRBV27 and TRBJ1-3, with D maybe TRBD1 (6 bases). From germline, CDR1 is MNHEY and CDR2 SMNVEV (reference sequence). Trimming cost V 6 bases and J 2 bases, with 14 bases left between them. This CDR3 region has 15 residues. This CDR3 reads CASSQMGAPGNTIYF. The CDR3 region has the DNA TGTGCCAGCAGCCAGATGGGGGCCCCTGGAAACACCATATATTTT.

This clonotype was counted at least ten times. The chain recombines TRBV4-1 with TRBJ2-1, with no clear D. CDR1 MGHRA and CDR2 YSYEKL come from the germline V gene. Trimming removed 1 base from V and 7 bases from J, with 8 bases in between. The CDR3 totals 13 residues. CDR3 DNA: TGCGCCAGCAGCCAAGGAGGTACGAATGAGCAGTTCTTC. Translating it yields CASSQGGTNEQFF.

The chain carries TRBV9 and TRBJ2-7; 7 positions match TRBD1. Trimming at V came to 2 bases and at J to 0 bases, leaving 8 bases not matched to a gene. CDR3 size: 16 residues. The germline CDR1 and CDR2 sequences are SGDLS and YYNGEE. CDR3 in amino acids: CASSVDTGESSYEQYF. As DNA, the CDR3 is TGTGCCAGCAGCGTTGACACAGGGGAGAGCTCCTACGAGCAGTACTTC.

The rearrangement uses TRBV18 and TRBJ2-2; no firm D call. The V gene's germline CDR1 is KGHSH and CDR2 LQKENI. This CDR3 contains 15 residues. Trimming pared 1 base from V and 4 bases from J, leaving 10 bases between. CDR3 protein: CASSPLEEATGELFF. The CDR3, as DNA: TGTGCCAGCTCACCACTGGAAGAAGCCACCGGGGAGCTGTTTTTT.

The chain carries TRBV7-2 and TRBJ2-1, with D possibly being TRBD2 (5 bases). CDR3 length: 16 residues. Germline V gives CDR1 SGHTA, CDR2 FQGNSA. The germline V and J ends were trimmed by 0 bases and 4 bases, with 13 bases remaining between them. CDR3 protein: CASSLALGLAYNEQFF. CDR3 coding DNA: TGTGCCAGCAGCTTAGCGCTAGGGCTAGCTTACAATGAGCAGTTCTTC.

Worth noting for this clonotype: This sequence may be a read error, since a much larger clone differs from it by one base. The chain combines TRBV5-1 with TRBJ1-1; TRBD1 matches 8 bases. Germline V gene lookup returns CDR1 SGHRS and CDR2 YFSETQ. The CDR3 has 14 residues. CDR3 sequence (DNA): TGCGCCGGCAGCTTGACAGGGGAGGACACTGAAGCTTTCTTT. Translation: CAGSLTGEDTEAFF.

CDR3 region: CASSLIGGAEGYTF. The CDR3 nucleotides are TGTGCCAGCAGCCTAATAGGGGGAGCGGAGGGCTACACCTTC. The chain employs TRBV3-1 and TRBJ1-2; D is possibly TRBD1 (6 bases). V shed 4 bases and J shed 8 bases, with 17 bases lying between them. Germline V gene data show CDR1 as LGHDT and CDR2 as YNNKEL (reference sequence). The CDR3 has 14 residues.